In its sample, the clone carrying this T cell receptor beta chain was seen a few times. Its antigen is currently unknown. This sample was included in a study of T-cell reconstitution after alpha-beta-depleted transplantation in children. The study, taken as a whole, reports: After one year, T-cell counts and TCRbeta diversity mostly came from new T cells. Several patients had high TCRbeta diversity at day 60; it came from surviving recipient T cells and thymic progenitors. Reportedly, roughly two months post-transplant, alpha-beta T cells arose from several hundred expanded graft clones.

This CDR3 contains 15 residues. Germline V gene lookup returns CDR1 SGHVS and CDR2 FNYEAQ. V was trimmed by 5 bases and J by 0 bases, leaving 13 bases between them. TCRbeta library preparation incorporated unique molecular identifiers. One entry per CDR3 protein results from TCRdb running MiXCR on the PCR reads. In the table there are fewer than 1 million distinct CDR3 sequences, around 17% of which are singletons. The chain links TRBV7-6 to TRBJ1-1; no definite D call. The input for sequencing was PBMCs, mostly from graft donor cells, taken 360 days after TCRalphabeta/CD19-depleted stem cell transplant. This clonotype originated in a male patient under 18 who had a stem cell transplant for acute lymphoblastic leukemia, so the T cells may come from the graft donor. The CDR3 loop reads CASSHALGMNTEAFF. The CDR3 region has the DNA TGTGCCAGCAGCCATGCCCTGGGAATGAACACTGAAGCTTTCTTT.